The subject of this entry is one T cell receptor (beta chain). This entry belongs to a study of shared clonotypes between healthy human individuals. The CDR3 length is 16 residues. Looked up from germline, CDR1 is MNHNS and CDR2 is SASEGT. Trimming cost V 2 bases and J 3 bases, with 13 bases left between them. The repertoire was sequenced with immunoSEQ multiplex PCR; TCRdb's copy has only in-frame clones and lacks some. The sample records roughly 2 million clones, over 85% being singletons. The donors, all of them Caucasian adults, lived in Nashville, Tennessee. Sequences were obtained from naive CD4+ T cells sorted from blood. Subset denoted: CD45RA+ positively selected. J is TRBJ1-4 and V is TRBV6-1, with D tentatively TRBD1 (5 bases). This receptor was taken from a man between 18 and 29 years old in good health. CDR3 region: CASSEKIQASNEKLFF. The CDR3 coding sequence is TGTGCCAGCAGTGAAAAAATACAGGCCTCTAATGAAAAACTGTTTTTT.